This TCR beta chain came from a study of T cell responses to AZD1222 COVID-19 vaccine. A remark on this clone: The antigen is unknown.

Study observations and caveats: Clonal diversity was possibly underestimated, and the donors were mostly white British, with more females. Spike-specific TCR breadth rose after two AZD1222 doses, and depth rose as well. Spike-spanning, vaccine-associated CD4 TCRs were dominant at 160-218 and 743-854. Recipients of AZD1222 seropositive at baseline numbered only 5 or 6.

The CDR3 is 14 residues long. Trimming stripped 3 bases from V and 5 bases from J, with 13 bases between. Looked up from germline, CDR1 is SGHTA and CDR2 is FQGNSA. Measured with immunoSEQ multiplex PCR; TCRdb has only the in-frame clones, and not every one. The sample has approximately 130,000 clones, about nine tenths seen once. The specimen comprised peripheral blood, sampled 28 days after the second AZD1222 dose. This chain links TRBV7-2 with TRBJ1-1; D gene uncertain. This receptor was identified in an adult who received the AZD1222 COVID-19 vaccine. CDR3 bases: TGTGCCAGCAGCTTGAGAGTGGACGGTACTGAAGCTTTCTTT. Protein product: CASSLRVDGTEAFF.